This TCR beta chain was captured in a study of cytomegalovirus exposure and HLA in healthy donors. General study findings and limits: Specific recognition of CMV antigens was confirmed in vitro for a few chains (all CMV-associated).

The V gene end was trimmed by 2 bases and the J gene end by 6 bases; junction bases not matched to a gene: 8. Germline V gene sequence: CDR1 ENHRY, CDR2 SYGVKD. The CDR3 consists of 15 residues. The method was immunoSEQ multiplex PCR; TCRdb's version includes in-frame clones alone and lacks a portion of them. The sample consists of around 70,000 clones, approximately 93% of them appearing once. Concerning this clone itself: The antigen is not known.

V is TRBV10-3 and J is TRBJ2-3, with 7 positions matching TRBD2. The sequence was collected from a man in his late teens or twenties in good health and CMV-seropositive. Sequenced material: PBMCs. CDR3: CAISEGGSSLDTQYF. As DNA, the CDR3 is TGTGCCATCAGTGAGGGCGGGAGTAGTTTGGATACGCAGTATTTT.